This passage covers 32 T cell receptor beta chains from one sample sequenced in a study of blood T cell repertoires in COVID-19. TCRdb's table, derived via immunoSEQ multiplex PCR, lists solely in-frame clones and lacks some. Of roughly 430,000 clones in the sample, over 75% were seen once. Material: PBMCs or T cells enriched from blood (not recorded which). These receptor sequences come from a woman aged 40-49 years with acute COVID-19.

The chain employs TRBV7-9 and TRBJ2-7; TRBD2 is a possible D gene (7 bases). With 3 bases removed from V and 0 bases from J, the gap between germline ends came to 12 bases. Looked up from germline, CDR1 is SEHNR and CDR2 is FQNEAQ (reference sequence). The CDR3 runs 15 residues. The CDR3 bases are TGTGCCAGCAGCTTTGGCGGGGGCCGCTCCTACGAGCAGTACTTC. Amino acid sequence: CASSFGGGRSYEQYF. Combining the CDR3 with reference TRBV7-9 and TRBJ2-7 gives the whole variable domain DTGVSQNPRHKITKRGQNVTFRCDPISEHNRLYWYRQTLGQGPEFLTYFQNEAQLEKSRLLSDRFSAERPKGSFSTLEIQRTEQGDSAMYLCASSFGGGRSYEQYFGPGTRLTVT.

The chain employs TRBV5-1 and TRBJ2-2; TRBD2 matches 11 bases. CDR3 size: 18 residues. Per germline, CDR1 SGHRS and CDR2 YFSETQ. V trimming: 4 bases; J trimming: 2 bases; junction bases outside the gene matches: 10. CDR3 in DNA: TGCGCCAGCAGCCGGATACAACTAGCGGGGGATAACACCGGGGAGCTGTTTTTT. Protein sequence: CASSRIQLAGDNTGELFF.

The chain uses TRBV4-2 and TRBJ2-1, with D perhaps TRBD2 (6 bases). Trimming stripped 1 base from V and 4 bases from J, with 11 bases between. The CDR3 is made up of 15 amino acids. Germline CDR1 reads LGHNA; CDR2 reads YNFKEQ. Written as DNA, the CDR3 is TGTGCCAGCAGCCAAGTTTCGCGGGGATACAATGAGCAGTTCTTC. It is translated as CASSQVSRGYNEQFF.

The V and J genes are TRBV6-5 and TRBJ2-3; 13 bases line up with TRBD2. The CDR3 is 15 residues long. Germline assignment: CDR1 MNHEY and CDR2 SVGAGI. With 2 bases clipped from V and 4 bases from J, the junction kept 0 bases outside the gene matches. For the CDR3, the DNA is TGTGCCAGCAGTTACACTAGCGGGGGGGCAGATACGCAGTATTTT. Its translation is CASSYTSGGADTQYF.

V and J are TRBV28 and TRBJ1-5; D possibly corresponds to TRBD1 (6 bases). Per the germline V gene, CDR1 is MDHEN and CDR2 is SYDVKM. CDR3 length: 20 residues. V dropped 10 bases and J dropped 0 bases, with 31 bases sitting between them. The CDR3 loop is CATLPGVSQRVSYSNQPQHF. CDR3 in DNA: TGTGCCACCCTCCCAGGGGTCTCCCAACGGGTATCTTATAGCAATCAGCCCCAGCATTTT.

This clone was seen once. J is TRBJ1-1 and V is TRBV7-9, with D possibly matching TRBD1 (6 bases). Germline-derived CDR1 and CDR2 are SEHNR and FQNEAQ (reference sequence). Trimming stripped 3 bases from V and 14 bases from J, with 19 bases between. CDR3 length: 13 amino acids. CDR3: CASSFTGRTAGFF. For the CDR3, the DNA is TGTGCCAGCAGCTTCACAGGGAGGACAGCGGGATTCTTT.

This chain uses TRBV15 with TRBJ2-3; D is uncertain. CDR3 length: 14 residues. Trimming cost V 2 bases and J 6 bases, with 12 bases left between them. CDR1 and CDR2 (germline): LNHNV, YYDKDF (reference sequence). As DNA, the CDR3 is TGTGCCACCAGCAGAACCAGGTTTCTGGATACGCAGTATTTT. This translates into CATSRTRFLDTQYF.

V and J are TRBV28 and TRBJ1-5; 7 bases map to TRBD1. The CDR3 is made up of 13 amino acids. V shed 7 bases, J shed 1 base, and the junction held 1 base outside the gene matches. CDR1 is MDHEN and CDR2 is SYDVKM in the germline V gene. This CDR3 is CASIRGSNQPQHF. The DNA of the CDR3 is TGTGCCAGCATCAGGGGGAGCAATCAGCCCCAGCATTTT.

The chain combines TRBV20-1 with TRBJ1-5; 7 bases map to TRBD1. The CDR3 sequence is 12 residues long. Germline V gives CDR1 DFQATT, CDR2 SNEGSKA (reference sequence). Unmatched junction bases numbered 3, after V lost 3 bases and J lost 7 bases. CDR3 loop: CSASSGGQPQHF. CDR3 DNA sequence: TGCAGTGCTAGTTCAGGGGGACAGCCCCAGCATTTT.

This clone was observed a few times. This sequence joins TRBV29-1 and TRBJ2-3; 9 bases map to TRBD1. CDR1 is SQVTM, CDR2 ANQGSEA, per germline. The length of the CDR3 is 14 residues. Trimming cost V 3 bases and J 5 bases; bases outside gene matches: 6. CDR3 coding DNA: TGCAGCGTTGAGAACGGACAGGGGATAGATACGCAGTATTTT. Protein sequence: CSVENGQGIDTQYF.

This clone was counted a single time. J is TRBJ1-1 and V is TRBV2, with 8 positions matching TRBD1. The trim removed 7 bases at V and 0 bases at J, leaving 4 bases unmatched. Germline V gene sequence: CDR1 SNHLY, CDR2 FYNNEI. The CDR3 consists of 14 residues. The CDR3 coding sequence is TGTGCCAGCACCACAGGGGGGGTGAACACTGAAGCTTTCTTT. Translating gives CASTTGGVNTEAFF.

DNA for the CDR3: TGCAGTGCTAGTTACCGGGATTACACTGAAGCTTTCTTT. Protein sequence: CSASYRDYTEAFF. The V and J genes are TRBV20-1 and TRBJ1-1; D gene unclear. V gave up 3 bases and J gave up 3 bases, with 11 bases separating them. This CDR3 has 13 amino acids. Per germline, CDR1 DFQATT and CDR2 SNEGSKA (reference sequence).

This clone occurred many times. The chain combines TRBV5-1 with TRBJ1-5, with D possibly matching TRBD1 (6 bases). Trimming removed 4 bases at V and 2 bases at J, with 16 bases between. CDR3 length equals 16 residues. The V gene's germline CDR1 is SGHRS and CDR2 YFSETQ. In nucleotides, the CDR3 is TGCGCCAGCAGCATAGGACAGCTCAACGGCAATCAGCCCCAGCATTTT. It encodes CASSIGQLNGNQPQHF.

The CDR3 DNA follows: TGCGCCAGCTCGGACAGATTAGGAGCTTTCTTT. It translates to CASSDRLGAFF. This rearrangement joins TRBV5-1 to TRBJ1-1, with D possibly being TRBD1 (6 bases). CDR3 size: 11 residues. The germline V gene encodes CDR1 SGHRS and CDR2 YFSETQ. V was cut by 7 bases and J by 10 bases, with 14 bases left in between. Combining the CDR3 with reference TRBV5-1 and TRBJ1-1 gives the whole variable domain KAGVTQTPRYLIKTRGQQVTLSCSPISGHRSVSWYQQTPGQGLQFLFEYFSETQRNKGNFPGRFSGRQFSNSRSEMNVSTLELGDSALYLCASSDRLGAFFGQGTRLTVV.

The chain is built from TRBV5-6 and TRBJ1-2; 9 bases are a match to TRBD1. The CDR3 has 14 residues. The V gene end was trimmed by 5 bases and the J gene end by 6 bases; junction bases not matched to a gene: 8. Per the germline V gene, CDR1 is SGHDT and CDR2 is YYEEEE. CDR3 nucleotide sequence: TGTGCCAGCAGGCCCACAGGGGGCGACCATGGCTACACCTTC. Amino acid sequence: CASRPTGGDHGYTF.

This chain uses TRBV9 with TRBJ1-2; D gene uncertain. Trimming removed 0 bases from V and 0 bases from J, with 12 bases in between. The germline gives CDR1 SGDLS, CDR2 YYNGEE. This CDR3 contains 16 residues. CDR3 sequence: CASSVEAAASNYGYTF. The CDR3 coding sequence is TGTGCCAGCAGCGTAGAGGCGGCAGCCTCTAACTATGGCTACACCTTC.

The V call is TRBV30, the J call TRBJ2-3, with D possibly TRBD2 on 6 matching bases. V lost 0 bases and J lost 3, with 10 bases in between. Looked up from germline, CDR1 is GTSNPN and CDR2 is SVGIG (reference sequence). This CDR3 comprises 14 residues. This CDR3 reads CAWSVRRGTDTQYF. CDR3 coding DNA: TGTGCCTGGAGTGTACGACGGGGGACAGATACGCAGTATTTT. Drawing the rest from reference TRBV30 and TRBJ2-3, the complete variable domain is SQTIHQWPATLVQPVGSPLSLECTVEGTSNPNLYWYRQAAGRGLQLLFYSVGIGQISSEVPQNLSASRPQDRQFILSSKKLLLSDSGFYLCAWSVRRGTDTQYFGPGTRLTVL.

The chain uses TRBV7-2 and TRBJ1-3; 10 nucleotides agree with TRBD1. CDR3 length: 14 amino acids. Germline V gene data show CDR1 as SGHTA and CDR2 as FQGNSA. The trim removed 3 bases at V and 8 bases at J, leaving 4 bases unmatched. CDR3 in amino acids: CASSLTGGTYTIYF. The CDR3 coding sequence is TGTGCCAGCAGCTTGACAGGGGGCACGTACACCATATATTTT.

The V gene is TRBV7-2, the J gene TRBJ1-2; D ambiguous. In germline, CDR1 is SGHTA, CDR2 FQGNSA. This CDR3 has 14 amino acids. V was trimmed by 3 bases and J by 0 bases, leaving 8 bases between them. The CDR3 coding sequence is TGTGCCAGCAGCTTTTCGAGAACTAACTATGGCTACACCTTC. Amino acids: CASSFSRTNYGYTF.

CDR3 loop: CASSKARTGDTGELFF. The CDR3 bases are TGTGCCAGTAGCAAAGCCAGGACAGGGGACACCGGGGAGCTGTTTTTT. The gene calls are TRBV19 and TRBJ2-2; 9 bases map to TRBD1. The germline V gene encodes CDR1 LNHDA and CDR2 SQIVND (reference sequence). The trim removed 6 bases at V and 3 bases at J, leaving 8 bases unmatched. This CDR3 spans 16 amino acids.

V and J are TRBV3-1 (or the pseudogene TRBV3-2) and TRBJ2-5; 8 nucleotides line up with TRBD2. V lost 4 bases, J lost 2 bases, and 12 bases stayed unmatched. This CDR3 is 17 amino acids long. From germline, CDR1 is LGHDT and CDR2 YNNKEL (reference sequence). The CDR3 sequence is CASSPGASGPNQETQYF. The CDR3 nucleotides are TGTGCCAGCAGCCCAGGGGCTAGCGGGCCTAATCAAGAGACCCAGTACTTC.

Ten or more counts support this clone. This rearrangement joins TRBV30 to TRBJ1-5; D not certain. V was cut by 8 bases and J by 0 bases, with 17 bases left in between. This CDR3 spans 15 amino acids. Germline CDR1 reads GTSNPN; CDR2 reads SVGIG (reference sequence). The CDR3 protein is CARITQDYSNQPQHF. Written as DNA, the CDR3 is TGTGCCAGAATAACCCAGGATTATAGCAATCAGCCCCAGCATTTT.

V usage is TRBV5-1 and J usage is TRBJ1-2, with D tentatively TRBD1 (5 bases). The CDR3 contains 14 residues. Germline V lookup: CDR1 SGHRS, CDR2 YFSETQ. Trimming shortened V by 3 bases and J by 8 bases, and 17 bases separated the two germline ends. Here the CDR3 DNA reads TGCGCCAGCAGCTCAACTGGCAGGCAGGGCGGCTACACCTTC. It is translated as CASSSTGRQGGYTF.

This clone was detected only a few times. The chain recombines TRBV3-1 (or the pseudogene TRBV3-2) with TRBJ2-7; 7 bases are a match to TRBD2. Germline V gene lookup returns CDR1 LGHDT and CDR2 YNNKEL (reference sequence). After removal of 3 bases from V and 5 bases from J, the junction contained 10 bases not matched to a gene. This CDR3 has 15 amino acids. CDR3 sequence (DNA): TGTGCCAGCAGCCACGGCCGGGGACTATCAAACGAGCAGTACTTC. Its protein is CASSHGRGLSNEQYF.

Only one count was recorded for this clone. This CDR3 reads CASSYSKDSSYGYTF. Here the CDR3 DNA reads TGTGCCAGCAGTTACTCGAAGGACAGCTCTTATGGCTACACCTTC. The chain carries TRBV6-6 and TRBJ1-2; the D gene is possibly TRBD1 (6 bases). The germline gives CDR1 MNHNY, CDR2 SVGAGI (reference sequence). The V end was cut by 0 bases, the J end by 5 bases, with 13 bases between. The CDR3 is 15 residues long.

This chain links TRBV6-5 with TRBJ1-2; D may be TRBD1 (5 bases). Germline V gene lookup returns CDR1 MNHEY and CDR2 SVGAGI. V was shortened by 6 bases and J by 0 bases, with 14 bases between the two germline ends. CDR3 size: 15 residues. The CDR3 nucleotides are TGTGCCAGCAGCCCATCAGGGTCTTCTAACTATGGCTACACCTTC. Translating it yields CASSPSGSSNYGYTF.

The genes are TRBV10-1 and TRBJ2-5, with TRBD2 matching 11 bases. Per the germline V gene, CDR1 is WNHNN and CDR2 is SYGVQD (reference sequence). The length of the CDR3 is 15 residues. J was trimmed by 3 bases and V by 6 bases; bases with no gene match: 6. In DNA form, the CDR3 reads TGCGCCAGCAGCGACGGGACTAGCGGAAAAGAGACCCAGTACTTC. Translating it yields CASSDGTSGKETQYF.

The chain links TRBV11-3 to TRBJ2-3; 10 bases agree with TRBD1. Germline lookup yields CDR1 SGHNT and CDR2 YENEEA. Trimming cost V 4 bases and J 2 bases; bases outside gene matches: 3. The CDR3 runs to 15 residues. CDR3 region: CASSWGTGATDTQYF. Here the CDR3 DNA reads TGTGCCAGCAGCTGGGGGACAGGGGCCACAGATACGCAGTATTTT.

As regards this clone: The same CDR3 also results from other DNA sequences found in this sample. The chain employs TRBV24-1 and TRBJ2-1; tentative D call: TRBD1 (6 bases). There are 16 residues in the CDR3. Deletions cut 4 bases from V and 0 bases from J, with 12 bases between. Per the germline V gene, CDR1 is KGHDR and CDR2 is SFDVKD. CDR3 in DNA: TGTGCCACCAGTGACATGGACAGTAGCTCCTACAATGAGCAGTTCTTC. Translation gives CATSDMDSSSYNEQFF.

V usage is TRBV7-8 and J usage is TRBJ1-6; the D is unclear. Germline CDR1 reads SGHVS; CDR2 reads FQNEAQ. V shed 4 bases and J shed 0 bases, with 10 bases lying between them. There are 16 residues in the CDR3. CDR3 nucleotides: TGTGCCAGCAGCTCAGTGAGGAGCTCCTATAATTCACCCCTCCACTTT. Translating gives CASSSVRSSYNSPLHF.

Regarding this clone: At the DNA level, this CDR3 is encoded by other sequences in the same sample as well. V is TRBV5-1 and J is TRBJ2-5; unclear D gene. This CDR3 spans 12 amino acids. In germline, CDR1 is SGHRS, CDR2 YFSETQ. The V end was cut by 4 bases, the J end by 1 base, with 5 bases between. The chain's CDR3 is CASSPSQETQYF. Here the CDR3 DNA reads TGCGCCAGCAGCCCGTCCCAAGAGACCCAGTACTTC. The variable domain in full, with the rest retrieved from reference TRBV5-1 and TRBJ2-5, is KAGVTQTPRYLIKTRGQQVTLSCSPISGHRSVSWYQQTPGQGLQFLFEYFSETQRNKGNFPGRFSGRQFSNSRSEMNVSTLELGDSALYLCASSPSQETQYFGPGTRLLVL.

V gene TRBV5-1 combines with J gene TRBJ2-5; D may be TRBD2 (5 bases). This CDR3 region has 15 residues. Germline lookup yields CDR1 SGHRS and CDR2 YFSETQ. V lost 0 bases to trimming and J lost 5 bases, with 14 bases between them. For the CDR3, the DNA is TGCGCCAGCAGCTTGGTCGGGGATATGTTCGAGACCCAGTACTTC. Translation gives CASSLVGDMFETQYF.